This T cell receptor (beta chain) is drawn from a study of molecular identifiers for immune sequencing clone quantification. Study outcomes and limitations: Beyond 20 RNA copies, clones held over 97% of effector molecules, compared with under 1% in naive cells.

The CDR3 runs to 15 residues. Remarks on this clonotype: No antigen is known for it. This sequence may be a read error, since a much larger clone differs from it by one base.

Investigators produced naive CD8 libraries from about 19,000 to 1,100,000 sorted cells, drawing on 10%, 30% or 50% RNA. TCRdb recomputed calls from the PCR reads with MiXCR, one row per CDR3 protein. The sample carries under 650,000 distinct CDR3 sequences, about 20% recorded once. This TCR was sampled from a human donor in good health. Some libraries in this study had Jurkat cell RNA spiked in. The material sequenced was naive CD8+ T cells from blood, with Jurkat cell RNA spiked in. As to subset: FACS-sorted CD8+CD4-CCR7+CD45RA+ naive T cells. The rearrangement joins TRBV21-1 to TRBJ1-1. TRBV21-1 is a listed pseudogene. The CDR3 DNA sequence: TGTGCCAGCAGGGCGAAGATCTATGTGAACACTGAAGCTTTCTTT. As protein: CASRAKIYVNTEAFF.